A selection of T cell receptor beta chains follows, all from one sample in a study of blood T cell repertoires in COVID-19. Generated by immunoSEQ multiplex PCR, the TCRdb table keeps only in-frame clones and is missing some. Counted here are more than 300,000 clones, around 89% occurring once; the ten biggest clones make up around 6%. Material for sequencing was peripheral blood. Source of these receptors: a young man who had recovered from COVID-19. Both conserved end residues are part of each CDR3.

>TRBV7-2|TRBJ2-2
CASSLSGPVTGELFF
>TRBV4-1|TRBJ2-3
CASSQGLDTQYF
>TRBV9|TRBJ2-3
CASSRMRSTDTQYF
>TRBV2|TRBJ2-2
CASRAAGTGGSGELFF
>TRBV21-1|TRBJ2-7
CASSLHTASGVYEQYF
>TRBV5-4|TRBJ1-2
CASSFFGQGNYGYTF
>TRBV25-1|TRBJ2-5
CASGAGQETQYF
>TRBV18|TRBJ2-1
CASSPDGYNEQFF
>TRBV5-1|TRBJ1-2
CASSQGQGYGYTF
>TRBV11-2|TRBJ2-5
CASSPQGETQYF
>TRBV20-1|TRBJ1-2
CSASRENYGYTF
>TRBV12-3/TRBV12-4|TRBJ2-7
CASSFRQDYEQYF
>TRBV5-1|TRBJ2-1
CASSQVPGSYNEQFF
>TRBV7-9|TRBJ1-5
CASSYPTGTGQLSNQPQHF
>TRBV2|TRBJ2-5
CASTSGGNSMETQYF
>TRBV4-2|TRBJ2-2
CASSQDGGQPLTGELFF
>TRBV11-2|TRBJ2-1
CASSLDLDRSEQFF
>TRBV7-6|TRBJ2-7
CASSLDGKRGSYEQYF
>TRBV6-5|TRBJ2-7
CASSYSLWGDSGQYF
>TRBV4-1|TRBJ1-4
CASRGSGTLSTNEKLFF
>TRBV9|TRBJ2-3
CASSVDLAGGEDTQYF
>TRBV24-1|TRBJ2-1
CATIRLVNNEQFF
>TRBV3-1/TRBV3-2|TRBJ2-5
CASSLGTSYQETQYF
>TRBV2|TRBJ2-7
CASEATDSYEQYF
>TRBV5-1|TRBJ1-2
CASSLTGGLYGYTF
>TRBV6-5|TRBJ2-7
CASSYHRETYEQYF
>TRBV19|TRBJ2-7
CASSIDSGTGSYEQYF
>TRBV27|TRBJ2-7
CASSISLAYSYEQYF
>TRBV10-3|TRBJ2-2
CAISETSVNTGELFF
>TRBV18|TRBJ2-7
CASSPTNSGINEQYF
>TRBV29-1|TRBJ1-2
CSVIGVLEYGYTF
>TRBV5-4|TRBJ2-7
CASSLWASPYEQYF
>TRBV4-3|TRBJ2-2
CASSLGTGANTGELFF
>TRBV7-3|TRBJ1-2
CASSLIPRGDYGYTF
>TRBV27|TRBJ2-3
CASGTSRDTQYF
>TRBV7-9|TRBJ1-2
CASSQGIGYGYTF
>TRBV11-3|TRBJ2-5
CASSTGPPGGETQYF
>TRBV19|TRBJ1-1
CASSRVTEAFF
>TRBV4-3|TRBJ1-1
CASSQEVPDRYHFTMNTEAFF
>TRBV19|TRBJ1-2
CASRPRGLYGYTF
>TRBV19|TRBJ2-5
CATQGSAVSETQYF
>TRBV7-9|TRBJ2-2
CASSFPGAGELFF
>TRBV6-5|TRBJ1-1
CASSYRAEAEAFF
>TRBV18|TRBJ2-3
CASSPLPGLAGGGTQYF
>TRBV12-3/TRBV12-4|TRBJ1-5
CASSSGSNQPQHF
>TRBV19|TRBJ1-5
CASSTDRALQPQHF
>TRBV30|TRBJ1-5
CAWSAPGSSNQPQHF
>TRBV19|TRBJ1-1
CASRAAEAPHTEAFF
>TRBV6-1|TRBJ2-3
CASSEARRGSTDTQYF
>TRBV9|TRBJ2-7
CASSVDPAGVNEQYF
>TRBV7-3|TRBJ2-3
CASSRGSSTDTQYF
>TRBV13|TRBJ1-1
CATKRGENTEAFF
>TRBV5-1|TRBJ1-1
CASSVSWNTEAFF
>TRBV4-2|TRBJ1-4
CASSQDAGEVTLGIF